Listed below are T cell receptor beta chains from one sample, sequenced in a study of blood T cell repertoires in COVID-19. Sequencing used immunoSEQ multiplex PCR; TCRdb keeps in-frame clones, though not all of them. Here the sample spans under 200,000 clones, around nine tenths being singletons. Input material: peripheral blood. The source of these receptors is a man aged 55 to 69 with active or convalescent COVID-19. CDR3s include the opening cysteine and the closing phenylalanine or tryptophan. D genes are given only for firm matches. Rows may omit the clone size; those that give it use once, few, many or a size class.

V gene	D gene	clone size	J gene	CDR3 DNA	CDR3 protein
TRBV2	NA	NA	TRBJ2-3	TGTGCCAGCAGCCACACAGATACGCAGTATTTT	CASSHTDTQYF
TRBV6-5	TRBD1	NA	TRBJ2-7	TGTGCCAGCACCAGGGGGCAGGCCTACGAGCAGTACTTC	CASTRGQAYEQYF
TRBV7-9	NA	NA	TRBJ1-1	TGTGCCAGCAGCTTGGGGGCCGGGGCACACACTGAAGCTTTCTTT	CASSLGAGAHTEAFF
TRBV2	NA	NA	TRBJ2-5	TGTGCCAGCAATACAGGGTTCCAAGAGACCCAGTACTTC	CASNTGFQETQYF
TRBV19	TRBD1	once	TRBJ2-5	TGTGCCAGTAGCAGGGACAGGGGAGAGACCCAGTACTTC	CASSRDRGETQYF
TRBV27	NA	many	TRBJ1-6	TGTGCCAGCAATGTGGGCAGTAATCATTCACCCCTCCACTTT	CASNVGSNHSPLHF
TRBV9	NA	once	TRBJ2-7	TGTGCCAGCAGCGCATACTTGGGGGGCGAGCAGTACTTC	CASSAYLGGEQYF
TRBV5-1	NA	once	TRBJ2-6	TGCGCCAGCAGCGTATACTCTGGGGCCAACGTCCTGACTTTC	CASSVYSGANVLTF
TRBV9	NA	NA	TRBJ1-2	TGTGCCAGCAGCGTAGTCCCCAGTCGTGCCCCCTATGGCTACACCTTC	CASSVVPSRAPYGYTF
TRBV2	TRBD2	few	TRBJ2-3	TGTGCCAGCAATCGGAGACGTGTTGGCGGGGGACCCCAAGCCGCTAGAGATACGCAGTATTTT	CASNRRRVGGGPQAARDTQYF
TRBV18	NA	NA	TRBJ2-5	TGTGCCAGCTCACCCATCGCCCCAGGGGCGAACGGGAAGACCCAGTACTTC	CASSPIAPGANGKTQYF
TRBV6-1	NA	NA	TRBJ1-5	TGTGCCAGCAGTGACATGGGGAGTCAGCCCCAGCATTTT	CASSDMGSQPQHF
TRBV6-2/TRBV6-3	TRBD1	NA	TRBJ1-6	TGTGCCAGCAGTTCTGGGACAGTAAGTTATAATTCACCCCTCCACTTT	CASSSGTVSYNSPLHF
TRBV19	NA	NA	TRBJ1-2	TGTGCCAGTACTAGGGGCGCGAACTATGGCTACACCTTC	CASTRGANYGYTF
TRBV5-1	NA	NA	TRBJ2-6	TGCGCCAGCAGCTTGGGGGAGGACTCTGGGGCCAACGTCCTGACTTTC	CASSLGEDSGANVLTF
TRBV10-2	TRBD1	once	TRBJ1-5	TGCGCCAGCAGTGGACAGGGACGAAATCAGCCCCAGCATTTT	CASSGQGRNQPQHF
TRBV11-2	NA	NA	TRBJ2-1	TGTGCCAGCAGCTCCTACGTGAGCTCCTACAATGAGCAGTTCTTC	CASSSYVSSYNEQFF
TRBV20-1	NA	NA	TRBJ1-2	TGCAGCGCGGGGGATCGCGGCTACACCTTC	CSAGDRGYTF
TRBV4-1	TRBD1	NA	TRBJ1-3	TGCGCCAGCAGCCAAGATATAGGACAGGGCTCTGGAAACACCATATATTTT	CASSQDIGQGSGNTIYF
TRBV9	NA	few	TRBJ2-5	TGTGCCAGCAGCGTAGACAGGGTCAAGAAGCCCCTGGACCAAGAGACCCAGTACTTC	CASSVDRVKKPLDQETQYF
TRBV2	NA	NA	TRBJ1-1	TGTGCCAGCATAGAACAGGCAAACACTGAAGCTTTCTTT	CASIEQANTEAFF
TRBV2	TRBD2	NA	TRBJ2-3	TGTGCCAGCAAATCGGGACTAGCGGGGGACACAGATACGCAGTATTTT	CASKSGLAGDTDTQYF
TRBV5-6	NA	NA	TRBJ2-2	TGTGCCAGCAGCTTTGAGCTGTACACCGGGGAGCTGTTTTTT	CASSFELYTGELFF
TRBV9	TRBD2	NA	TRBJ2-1	TGTGCCAGCAGCATAACAGCGGGGGGACAATACAATGAGCAGTTCTTC	CASSITAGGQYNEQFF
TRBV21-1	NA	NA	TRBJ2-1	TGTGCCAGTCGGGAGGTAGCATCACTAGCGGGGGGGAATGAGCAGTTCTTC	CASREVASLAGGNEQFF
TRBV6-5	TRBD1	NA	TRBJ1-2	TGTGCCAGCAGTTCGACAGGGGGCGACTATGGCTACACCTTC	CASSSTGGDYGYTF
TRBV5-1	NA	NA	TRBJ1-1	TGCGCCAGCAGCCCAATCACAGGGAACACTGAAGCTTTCTTT	CASSPITGNTEAFF
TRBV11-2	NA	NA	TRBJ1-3	TGTGCCAGCAGCCTGTCCCTCGGCAGCGCCGGAAACACCATATATTTT	CASSLSLGSAGNTIYF
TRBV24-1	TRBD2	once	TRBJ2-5	TGTGCCACCAGTGATCCGACACTTCGCACTAGCGGGGCCCAAGAGACCCAGTACTTC	CATSDPTLRTSGAQETQYF
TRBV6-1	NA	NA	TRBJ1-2	TGTGCCAGCAGTGAAGGGCAGGGATATGGCTACACCTTC	CASSEGQGYGYTF
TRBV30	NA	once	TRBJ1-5	TGTGCCTGGAGTTCCCGGGGCAATCAGCCCCAGCATTTT	CAWSSRGNQPQHF
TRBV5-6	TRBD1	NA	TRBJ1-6	TGTGCCAGCAGACAATTCAGGGGGCACCCTTTT	CASRQFRGHPF
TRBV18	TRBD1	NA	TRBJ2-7	TGTGCCAGCTCACACGGACAGGGGGCGTACGAGCAGTACTTC	CASSHGQGAYEQYF
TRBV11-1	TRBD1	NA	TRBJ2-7	TGTGCCAGCAGCTCCTGGGACAGGCCAGTGGACGAGCAGTACTTC	CASSSWDRPVDEQYF
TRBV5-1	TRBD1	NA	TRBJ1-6	TGCGCCAGCAGCTTGGAGGACAGGGGGCATTCACCCCTCCACTTT	CASSLEDRGHSPLHF
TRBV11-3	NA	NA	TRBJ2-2	TGTGCCAGCAGCTCGGGGGGCGCGGGCACCGGGGAGCTGTTTTTT	CASSSGGAGTGELFF
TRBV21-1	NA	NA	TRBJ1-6	TGTGCCAGCTCCCCCTCGGGCACGAGGGAGGATGTTAATTCACCCCTCCACTTT	CASSPSGTREDVNSPLHF
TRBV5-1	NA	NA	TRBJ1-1	TGCGCCAGCAGCCTACTACCAACAGGGTTAGCTTTCTTT	CASSLLPTGLAFF
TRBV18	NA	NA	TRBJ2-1	TGTGCCAGCTCACCCGGACAGAGCTCCTACAATGAGCAGTTCTTC	CASSPGQSSYNEQFF
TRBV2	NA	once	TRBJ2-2	TGTGCCAGCAGCCGGGAGACTCCAAACACCGGGGAGCTGTTTTTT	CASSRETPNTGELFF
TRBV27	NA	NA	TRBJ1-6	TGTGCCAGCAGACAGGGTAATTCACCCCTCCACTTT	CASRQGNSPLHF
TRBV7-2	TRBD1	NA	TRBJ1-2	TGTGCCAGCAGCTTAGCTTGGACAGGGTATGGCTACACCTTC	CASSLAWTGYGYTF
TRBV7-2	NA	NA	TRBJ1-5	TGTGCCAGCAGCCCCCGGACTGCAAATAGCAATCAGCCCCAGCATTTT	CASSPRTANSNQPQHF
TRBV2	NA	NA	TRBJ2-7	TGTGCCAGCAGTAACAGGCCATACGAGCAGTACTTC	CASSNRPYEQYF
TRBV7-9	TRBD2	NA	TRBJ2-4	TGTGCCAGCAGCCCGGGAGGGTTGAGTTTGGCCAAAAACATTCAGTACTTC	CASSPGGLSLAKNIQYF
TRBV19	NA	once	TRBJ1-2	TGTGCCAGTAGTATCGTACAGAGAAGCTATGGCTACACCTTC	CASSIVQRSYGYTF
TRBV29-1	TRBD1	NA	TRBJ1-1	TGCAGCGTTGAATCCGGCGACAGGGTCTCCTTT	CSVESGDRVSF
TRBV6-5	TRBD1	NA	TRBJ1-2	TGTGCCAGCAGCAACCAGGGGGAGACTAACTATGGCTACACCTTC	CASSNQGETNYGYTF
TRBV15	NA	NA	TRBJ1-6	TGTGCCACCAGCAGAGATCGCGGGAGTAATTCACCCCTCCACTTT	CATSRDRGSNSPLHF
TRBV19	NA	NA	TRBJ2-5	TGTGCCAGTAGTCCCCTCGGGCGGGGAACCCAAGAGACCCAGTACTTC	CASSPLGRGTQETQYF
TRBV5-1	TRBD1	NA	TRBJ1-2	TGCGCCAGCAGCACCGGGACAGCAGCTAACTATGGCTACACCTTC	CASSTGTAANYGYTF
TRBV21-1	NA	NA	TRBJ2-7	TGTGCCAGCATAAACGAGCAGTACTTC	CASINEQYF
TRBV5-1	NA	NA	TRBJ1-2	TGCGCCAGCAGCTTGGGAGCTGGCAGGGGTATATTACACACCTTC	CASSLGAGRGILHTF
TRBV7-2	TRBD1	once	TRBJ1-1	TGTGCCAGCAGTTCACACAGGACAGGCACTGAAGCTTTCTTT	CASSSHRTGTEAFF
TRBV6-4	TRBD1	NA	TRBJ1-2	TGTGCCAGCAGTGAAGGGACAGGGGACTATGGCTACACCTTC	CASSEGTGDYGYTF
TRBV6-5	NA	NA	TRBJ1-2	TGTGCCAGCAGGGCGATGGGGGGGATGTACTATGGCTACACCTTC	CASRAMGGMYYGYTF
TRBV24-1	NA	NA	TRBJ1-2	TGTGCCACCAGTGATCCTGGACAGTATGGCTACACCTTC	CATSDPGQYGYTF
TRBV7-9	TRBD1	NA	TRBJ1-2	TGTGCCAGCAGCTTAGCCCCTGACAGGGACTATGGCTACACCTTC	CASSLAPDRDYGYTF
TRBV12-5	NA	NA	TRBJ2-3	TGTGCTAGTGGGATAGAGAATACGCAGTATTTT	CASGIENTQYF
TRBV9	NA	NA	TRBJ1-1	TGTGCCAGCAGCGTAGCTGGCGGATCTGAAGCTTTCTTT	CASSVAGGSEAFF